This TCR beta chain derives from a study of early T cells in non-severe SARS-CoV-2 infection. The overall study: The study sequenced bulk RNA from unsorted whole blood, with chains unpaired.

This clonotype was seen ten or more times. The antigen is undetermined. Study-level results: Comparison of clonotypes with VDJdb favored anti-spike CD8 responses while missing private and CD4 specificities.

The CDR3 extends over 14 amino acids. CDR1 is SGHNT, CDR2 YYREEE, per germline (reference sequence). Trimming cost V 3 bases and J 7 bases; bases outside gene matches: 4. Each cDNA molecule carried a unique molecular identifier. TCRdb reprocessed the 5' RACE reads via MiXCR and lists one record per CDR3 protein. The sample contains more than 20,000 distinct CDR3 sequences, around 4.3% of which appear only once. Sequencing used whole blood. The sequence derives from an adult who was a healthcare worker with PCR-confirmed SARS-CoV-2 infection or an uninfected control (not recorded which). The chain joins TRBV5-4 to TRBJ2-1; TRBD2 agrees at 10 bases. The CDR3 protein is CASSYDSGRNEQFF. The CDR3 DNA follows: TGTGCCAGCAGCTACGATAGCGGGAGGAATGAGCAGTTCTTC. The full variable domain, completed using reference TRBV5-4 and TRBJ2-1, is ETGVTQSPTHLIKTRGQQVTLRCSSQSGHNTVSWYQQALGQGPQFIFQYYREEENGRGNFPPRFSGLQFPNYSSELNVNALELDDSALYLCASSYDSGRNEQFFGPGTRLTVL.